This T cell receptor beta chain was sequenced during a study of shared clonotypes between healthy human individuals. The table came from immunoSEQ multiplex PCR; TCRdb's copy has only in-frame clones and leaves some out. The data hold 2 million or so clones, with roughly 95% observed a single time. Trimming left V 4 bases short and J 4 bases short, with 13 bases between. This CDR3 region has 14 residues. Germline CDR1 SGHRS, CDR2 YFSETQ. General study points: When naive CD4 clonotypes were compared across several donors, around 4.6% were shared. Compared with memory subsets, naive subsets generally had larger estimated richness.

About this clone itself: Its antigen is unknown.

The chain is built from TRBV5-1 and TRBJ2-3; the D is unclear. The sequenced sample was naive CD4+ T cells sorted from blood. The subset: CD45RA+ positively selected. The sequence was obtained from a man younger than 35 in good health. The CDR3 loop reads CASSLGLDPDTQYF. As DNA, the CDR3 is TGCGCCAGCAGCCTAGGGTTGGACCCAGATACGCAGTATTTT. The variable domain in full, completed from reference TRBV5-1 and TRBJ2-3, reads KAGVTQTPRYLIKTRGQQVTLSCSPISGHRSVSWYQQTPGQGLQFLFEYFSETQRNKGNFPGRFSGRQFSNSRSEMNVSTLELGDSALYLCASSLGLDPDTQYFGPGTRLTVL.